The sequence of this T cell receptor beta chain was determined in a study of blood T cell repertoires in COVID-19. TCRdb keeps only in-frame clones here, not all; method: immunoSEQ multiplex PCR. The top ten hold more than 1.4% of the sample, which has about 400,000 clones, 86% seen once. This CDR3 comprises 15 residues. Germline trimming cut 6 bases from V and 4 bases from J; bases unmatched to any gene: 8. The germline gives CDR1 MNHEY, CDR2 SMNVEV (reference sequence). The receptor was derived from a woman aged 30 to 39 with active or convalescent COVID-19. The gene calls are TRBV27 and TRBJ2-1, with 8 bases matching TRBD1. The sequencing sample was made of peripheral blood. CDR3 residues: CASRNQGALYNEQFF. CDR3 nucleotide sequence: TGTGCCAGCAGAAATCAGGGGGCCTTATACAATGAGCAGTTCTTC.